The TCR beta chain under discussion was sequenced for a study of blood T cell repertoires in COVID-19. Study context: Acute-phase and convalescent COVID-19 samples originated in the United States, Italy and Spain.

In the original processing: Quantification of nucleated cells was approximated via reference gene primer amplification. Profiled with immunoSEQ multiplex PCR; TCRdb holds only in-frame clones, not every one. D and trimming come from the DNA, and the V and J calls and clone size come from that table. This sample yields tens of thousands of clones, of which roughly nine tenths are seen a single time; about 1.5% belongs to the top ten. The sequence came from a human donor with active COVID-19. The donor label of this sample is uncertain. Sample: peripheral blood.

The CDR3: CASSTRQAMNTEAFF. The CDR3 coding sequence is TGTGCCAGCAGTACAAGACAGGCGATGAACACTGAAGCTTTCTTT. The rearrangement links TRBV6-5 to TRBJ1-1; TRBD1 might be the D (6 bases). Germline CDR1 MNHEY, CDR2 SVGAGI. The CDR3 length is 15 residues. V lost 5 bases and J lost 0, with 13 bases in between.